The 14 T cell receptor beta chains below come from one sample, sequenced in a study of shared clonotypes between healthy human individuals (dated by TCRdb to about 2020). Library preparation used the immunoSEQ multiplex PCR assay. As stored in TCRdb, this immuneACCESS dataset retains in-frame rearrangements with V and J assigned. A fraction of the clones does not appear; measured against another copy, unresolved V genes explain less than half of the discrepancy, and the remainder lacks a known reason. Across this sample there are about 340,000 clones, with 73% seen only once. Around 9.3% of the sample rests with the top ten. Sequencing was performed on memory CD4+ T cells sorted from blood. The sample's cell subset or site label, decoded: CD45RA-negative fraction. Receptor source: a young man in good health.

The rearrangement joins TRBV7-2 to TRBJ2-1; D could derive from TRBD1 or TRBD2 (5 bases each). This CDR3 region has 15 residues. V dropped 5 bases and J dropped 3 bases, with 14 bases sitting between them. Germline loops: CDR1 SGHTA, CDR2 FQGNSA. CDR3 sequence: CASSRAWGSYNEQFF. The DNA of the CDR3 is TGTGCCAGCAGCCGCGCGTGGGGGAGCTACAATGAGCAGTTCTTC.

The rearrangement links TRBV25-1 to TRBJ2-1, with 8 bases identical to TRBD1. The CDR3 has 15 residues. V was pared by 2 bases and J by 5 bases, with 5 bases of the junction left unmatched. Germline V gives CDR1 MGHDK, CDR2 SYGVNS. The CDR3 region has the DNA TGTGCCAGCAGTGAACACTTGGACAGGGACAATGAGCAGTTCTTC. Translated: CASSEHLDRDNEQFF.

The V gene is TRBV29-1, the J gene TRBJ1-1; the D gene is possibly TRBD1 (6 bases). The CDR3 has 12 residues. The germline gives CDR1 SQVTM, CDR2 ANQGSEA. Between the trimmed V and J ends, which lost 5 bases and 5 bases, there was a span of 12 bases. CDR3 sequence: CSVSGVGTEAFF. As DNA, the CDR3 is TGCAGCGTTTCAGGGGTTGGGACTGAAGCTTTCTTT.

This clone has more than one count but fewer than ten. The chain combines TRBV2 with TRBJ2-7, with D unresolved. Deletions cut 7 bases from V and 9 bases from J, with 19 bases between. CDR1 is SNHLY and CDR2 is FYNNEI in the germline V gene. The CDR3 totals 13 residues. The CDR3 DNA reads TGTGCCAGCAAGCCGTCGGATGTGTCATGGCAGTACTTC. Its translation is CASKPSDVSWQYF.

This clone was counted ten times or more. The rearrangement joins TRBV9 to TRBJ2-1; D remains unclear. The germline CDR1 and CDR2 sequences are SGDLS and YYNGEE. Trimming stripped 2 bases from V and 5 bases from J, with 5 bases between. This CDR3 is built from 12 residues. The CDR3 sequence: CASSVFDNEQFF. The CDR3 DNA follows: TGTGCCAGCAGCGTCTTTGACAATGAGCAGTTCTTC.

This clone appeared a few times. This chain uses TRBV5-1 with TRBJ2-2; 14 bases are a match to TRBD2. The germline V gene encodes CDR1 SGHRS and CDR2 YFSETQ. J lost 7 bases, V lost 5 bases, and 4 bases had no gene match. The CDR3 sequence is 15 residues long. CDR3 in DNA: TGCGCCAGCAGTCGACTAGCGGGAGGGGTCGGGGAGCTGTTTTTT. It specifies CASSRLAGGVGELFF.

J is TRBJ2-1 and V is TRBV27; 11 bases agree with TRBD2. CDR1 and CDR2 (germline): MNHEY, SMNVEV (reference sequence). With V trimmed by 4 bases and J by 5 bases, 4 bases remained unmatched. The CDR3 extends over 15 amino acids. In DNA, the CDR3 is TGTGCCAGCAGTTCCCTACTAGCGGGGGACAATGAGCAGTTCTTC. Translating gives CASSSLLAGDNEQFF.

The V call is TRBV2, the J call TRBJ1-2; D uncertain. V lost 9 bases, J lost 3 bases, and 8 bases lay in between. The CDR3 has 11 amino acids. Germline assignment: CDR1 SNHLY and CDR2 FYNNEI. CDR3 nucleotides: TGTGCCAGTAGCAAGGACTATGGCTACACCTTC. It yields the protein CASSKDYGYTF.

A few counts support this clone. The rearrangement joins TRBV25-1 to TRBJ2-3; D perhaps matches TRBD1 (5 bases). The ends were cut back, 3 bases at V and 7 bases at J, with 11 bases in the middle. The germline CDR1 and CDR2 sequences are MGHDK and SYGVNS. CDR3 length: 13 amino acids. CDR3 coding DNA: TGTGCCAGCAGTGATCCAGGGTGGAATACGCAGTATTTT. Protein: CASSDPGWNTQYF.

The chain joins TRBV28 to TRBJ1-1, with 7 bases identical to TRBD1. The CDR3 sequence is 13 residues long. The V gene end was trimmed by 10 bases and the J gene end by 1 base; junction bases not matched to a gene: 6. The germline CDR1 and CDR2 sequences are MDHEN and SYDVKM. As DNA, the CDR3 is TGTGCCACTGTGCAGGGGGGGAACACTGAAGCTTTCTTT. Translation: CATVQGGNTEAFF.

The rearrangement links TRBV27 to TRBJ2-1, with 7 bases fitting TRBD2. The germline V gene encodes CDR1 MNHEY and CDR2 SMNVEV (reference sequence). J lost 8 bases, V lost 3 bases, and 7 bases had no gene match. This CDR3 is built from 14 residues. This CDR3 is CASSLGGRADEQFF. CDR3 coding DNA: TGTGCCAGCAGTTTGGGTGGGAGGGCCGATGAGCAGTTCTTC.

In its sample, this clone was seen a few times. This CDR3 reads CASSVSGGLALLRDTGELFF. The CDR3 DNA is TGTGCCAGCAGTGTAAGTGGGGGACTAGCTCTTTTGAGGGACACCGGGGAGCTGTTTTTT. The rearrangement uses TRBV9 and TRBJ2-2, with 9 bases aligning to TRBD2. Per the germline V gene, CDR1 is SGDLS and CDR2 is YYNGEE. J was trimmed by 3 bases and V by 5 bases; bases with no gene match: 20. The CDR3 is made up of 20 amino acids.

The genes are TRBV7-6 and TRBJ2-2; a possible D gene is TRBD1 (6 bases). The CDR3 has 18 residues. V lost 5 bases to trimming and J lost 1 base, with 20 bases between them. Germline V gene sequence: CDR1 SGHVS, CDR2 FNYEAQ. The chain's CDR3 is CASSPSIPGHQNTGELFF. The CDR3 nucleotides read TGTGCCAGCAGCCCGTCTATTCCGGGACACCAGAACACCGGGGAGCTGTTTTTT.

The V gene is TRBV18, the J gene TRBJ1-2, with D possibly being TRBD1 (6 bases). With 3 bases removed from V and 3 bases from J, the gap between germline ends came to 14 bases. The germline V gene has CDR1 KGHSH and CDR2 LQKENI. CDR3 length: 15 residues. CDR3 bases: TGTGCCAGCTCACCCACAAACGGGGGCGACTATGGCTACACCTTC. Its translation: CASSPTNGGDYGYTF.